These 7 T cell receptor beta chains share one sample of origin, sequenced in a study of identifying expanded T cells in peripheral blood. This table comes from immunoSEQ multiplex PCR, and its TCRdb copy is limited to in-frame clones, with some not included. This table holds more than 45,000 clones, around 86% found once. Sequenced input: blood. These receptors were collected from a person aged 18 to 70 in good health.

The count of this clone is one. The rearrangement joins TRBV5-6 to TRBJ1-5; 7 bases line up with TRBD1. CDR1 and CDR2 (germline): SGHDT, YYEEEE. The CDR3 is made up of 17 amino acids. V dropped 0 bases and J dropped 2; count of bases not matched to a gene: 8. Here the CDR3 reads CASSLGGQFGRNQPQHF. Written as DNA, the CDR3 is TGTGCCAGCAGCTTGGGGGGACAGTTTGGCCGCAATCAGCCCCAGCATTTT. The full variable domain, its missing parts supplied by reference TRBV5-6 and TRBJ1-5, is DAGVTQSPTHLIKTRGQQVTLRCSPKSGHDTVSWYQQALGQGPQFIFQYYEEEERQRGNFPDRFSGHQFPNYSSELNVNALLLGDSALYLCASSLGGQFGRNQPQHFGDGTRLSIL.

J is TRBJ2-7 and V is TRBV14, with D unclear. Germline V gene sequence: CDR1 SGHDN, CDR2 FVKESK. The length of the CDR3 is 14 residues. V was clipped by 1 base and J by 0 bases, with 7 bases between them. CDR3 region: CASSQVAGSYEQYF. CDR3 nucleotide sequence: TGTGCCAGCAGCCAAGTGGCAGGCTCCTACGAGCAGTACTTC.

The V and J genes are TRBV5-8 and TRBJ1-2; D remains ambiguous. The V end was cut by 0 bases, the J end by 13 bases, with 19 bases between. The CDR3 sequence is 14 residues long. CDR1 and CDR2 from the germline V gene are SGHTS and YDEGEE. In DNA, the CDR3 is TGTGCCAGCAGCTTGGCCTCTTCGGCACAAGCCTCCACCTTC. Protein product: CASSLASSAQASTF. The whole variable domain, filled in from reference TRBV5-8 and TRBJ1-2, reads EAGVTQSPTHLIKTRGQQATLRCSPISGHTSVYWYQQALGLGLQFLLWYDEGEERNRGNFPPRFSGRQFPNYSSELNVNALELEDSALYLCASSLASSAQASTFGSGTRLTVV.

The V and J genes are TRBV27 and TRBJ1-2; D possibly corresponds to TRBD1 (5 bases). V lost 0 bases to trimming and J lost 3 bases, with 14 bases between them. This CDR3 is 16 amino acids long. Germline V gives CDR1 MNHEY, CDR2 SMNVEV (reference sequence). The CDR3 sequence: CASSLSSVRGHYGYTF. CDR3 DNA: TGTGCCAGCAGTTTATCATCCGTGAGGGGCCACTATGGCTACACCTTC.

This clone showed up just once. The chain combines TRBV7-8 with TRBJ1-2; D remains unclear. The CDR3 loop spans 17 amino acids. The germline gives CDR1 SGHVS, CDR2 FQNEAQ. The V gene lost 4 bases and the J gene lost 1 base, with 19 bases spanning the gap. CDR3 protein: CASSYGVGSIRNYGYTF. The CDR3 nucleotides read TGTGCCAGCAGCTACGGGGTTGGGTCGATACGTAACTATGGCTACACCTTC.

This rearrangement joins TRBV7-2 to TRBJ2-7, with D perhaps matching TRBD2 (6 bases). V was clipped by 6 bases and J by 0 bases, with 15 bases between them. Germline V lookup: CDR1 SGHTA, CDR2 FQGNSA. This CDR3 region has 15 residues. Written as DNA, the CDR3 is TGTGCCAGCAGTTTGAACGGGGGAAGCTCCTACGAGCAGTACGTC. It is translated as CASSLNGGSSYEQYV.

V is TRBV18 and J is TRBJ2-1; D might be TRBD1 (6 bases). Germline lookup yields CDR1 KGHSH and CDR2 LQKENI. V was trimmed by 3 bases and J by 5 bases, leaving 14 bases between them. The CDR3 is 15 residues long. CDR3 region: CASSPIRDTNNEQFF. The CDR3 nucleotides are TGTGCCAGCTCACCTATTAGGGACACCAACAATGAGCAGTTCTTC.